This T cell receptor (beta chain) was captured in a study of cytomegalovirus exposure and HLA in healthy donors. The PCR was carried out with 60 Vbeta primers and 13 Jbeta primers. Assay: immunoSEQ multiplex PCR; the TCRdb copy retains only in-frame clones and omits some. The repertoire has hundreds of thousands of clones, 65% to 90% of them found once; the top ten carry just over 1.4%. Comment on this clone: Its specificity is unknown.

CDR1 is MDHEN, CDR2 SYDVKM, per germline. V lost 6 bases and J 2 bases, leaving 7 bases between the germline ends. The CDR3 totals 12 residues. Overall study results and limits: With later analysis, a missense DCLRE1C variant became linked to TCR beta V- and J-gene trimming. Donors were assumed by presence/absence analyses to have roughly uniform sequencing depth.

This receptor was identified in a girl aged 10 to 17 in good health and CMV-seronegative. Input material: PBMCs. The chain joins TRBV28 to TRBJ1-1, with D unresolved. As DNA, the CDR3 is TGTGCCAGCAGGGCAGATAACACTGAAGCTTTCTTT. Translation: CASRADNTEAFF.